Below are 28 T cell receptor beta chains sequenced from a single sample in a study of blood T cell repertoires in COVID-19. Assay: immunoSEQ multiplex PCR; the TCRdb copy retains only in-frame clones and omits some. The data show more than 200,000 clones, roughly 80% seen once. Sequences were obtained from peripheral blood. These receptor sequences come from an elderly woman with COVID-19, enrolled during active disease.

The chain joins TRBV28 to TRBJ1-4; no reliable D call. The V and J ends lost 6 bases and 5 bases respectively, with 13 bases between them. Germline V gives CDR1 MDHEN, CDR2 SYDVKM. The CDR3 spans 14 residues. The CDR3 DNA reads TGTGCCAGCAGAACTAGAGTAGTAAATGAAAAACTGTTTTTT. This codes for CASRTRVVNEKLFF.

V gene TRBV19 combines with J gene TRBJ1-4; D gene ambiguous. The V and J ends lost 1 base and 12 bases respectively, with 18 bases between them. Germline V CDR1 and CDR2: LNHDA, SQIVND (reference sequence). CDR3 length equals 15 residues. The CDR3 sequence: CASSIVGSLGGQLFF. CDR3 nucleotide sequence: TGTGCCAGTAGTATAGTTGGTTCCCTCGGTGGTCAACTGTTTTTT.

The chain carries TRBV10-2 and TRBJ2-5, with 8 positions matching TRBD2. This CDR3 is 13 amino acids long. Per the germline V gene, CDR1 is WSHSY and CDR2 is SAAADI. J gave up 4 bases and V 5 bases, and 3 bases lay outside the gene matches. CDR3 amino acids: CASSLAGPETQYF. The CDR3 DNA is TGCGCCAGCAGTCTAGCGGGCCCAGAGACCCAGTACTTC.

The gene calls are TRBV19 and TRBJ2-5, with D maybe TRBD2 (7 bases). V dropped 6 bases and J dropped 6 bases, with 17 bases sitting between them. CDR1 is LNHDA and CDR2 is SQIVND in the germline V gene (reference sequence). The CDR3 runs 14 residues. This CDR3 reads CASRTKGGAKTQYF. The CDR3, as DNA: TGTGCCAGTAGAACTAAGGGGGGGGCGAAGACCCAGTACTTC.

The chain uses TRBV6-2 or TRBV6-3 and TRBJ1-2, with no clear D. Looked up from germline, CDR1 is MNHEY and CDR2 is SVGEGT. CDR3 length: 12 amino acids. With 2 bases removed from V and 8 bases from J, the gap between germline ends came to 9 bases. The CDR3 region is CASSYGSGGYTF. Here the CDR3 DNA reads TGTGCCAGCAGTTACGGCAGTGGCGGCTACACCTTC.

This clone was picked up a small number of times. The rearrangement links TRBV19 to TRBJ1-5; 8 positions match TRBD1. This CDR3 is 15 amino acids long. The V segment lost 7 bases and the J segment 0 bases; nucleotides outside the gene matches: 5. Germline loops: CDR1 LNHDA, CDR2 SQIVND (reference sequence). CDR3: CASITGGNSNQPQHF. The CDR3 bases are TGTGCCAGTATAACAGGGGGGAATAGCAATCAGCCCCAGCATTTT. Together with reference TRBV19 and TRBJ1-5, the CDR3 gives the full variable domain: DGGITQSPKYLFRKEGQNVTLSCEQNLNHDAMYWYRQDPGQGLRLIYYSQIVNDFQKGDIAEGYSVSREKKESFPLTVTSAQKNPTAFYLCASITGGNSNQPQHFGDGTRLSIL.

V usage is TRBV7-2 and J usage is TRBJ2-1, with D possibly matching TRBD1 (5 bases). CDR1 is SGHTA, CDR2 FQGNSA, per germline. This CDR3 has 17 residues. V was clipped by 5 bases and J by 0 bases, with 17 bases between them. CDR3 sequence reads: CASSRVGQTLSYNEQFF. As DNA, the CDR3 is TGTGCCAGCAGCCGCGTGGGGCAAACCCTCTCCTACAATGAGCAGTTCTTC.

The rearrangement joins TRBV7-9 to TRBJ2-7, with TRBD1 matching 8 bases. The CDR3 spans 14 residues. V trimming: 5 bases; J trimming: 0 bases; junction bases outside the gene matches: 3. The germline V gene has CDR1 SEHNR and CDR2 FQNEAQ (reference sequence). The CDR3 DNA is TGTGCCAGCAGCGCTACAGGGGGCTCCTACGAGCAGTACTTC. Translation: CASSATGGSYEQYF.

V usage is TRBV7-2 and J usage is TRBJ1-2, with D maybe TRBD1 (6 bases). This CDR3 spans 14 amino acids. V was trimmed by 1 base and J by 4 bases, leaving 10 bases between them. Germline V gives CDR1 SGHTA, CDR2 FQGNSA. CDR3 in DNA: TGTGCCAGCAGCTTAGGCAGGGGTGGCTATGGCTACACCTTC. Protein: CASSLGRGGYGYTF.

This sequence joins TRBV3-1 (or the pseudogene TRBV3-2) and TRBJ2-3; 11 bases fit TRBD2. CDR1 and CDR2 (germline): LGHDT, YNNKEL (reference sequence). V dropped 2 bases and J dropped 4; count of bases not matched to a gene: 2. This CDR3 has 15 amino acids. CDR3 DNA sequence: TGTGCCAGCAGCCAAACTAGCGGGGGTTCAGATACGCAGTATTTT. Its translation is CASSQTSGGSDTQYF.

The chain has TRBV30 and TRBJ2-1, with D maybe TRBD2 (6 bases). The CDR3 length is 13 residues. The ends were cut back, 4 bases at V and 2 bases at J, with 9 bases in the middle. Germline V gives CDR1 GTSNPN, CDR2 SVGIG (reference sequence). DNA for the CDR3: TGTGCCTGGAAGGAGGGAACCTACAATGAGCAGTTCTTC. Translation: CAWKEGTYNEQFF.

DNA of the CDR3: TGCGCCAGCAGCCCTGGTGGGAGGCCGAGTGAAAAACTGTTTTTT. This translates into CASSPGGRPSEKLFF. The chain links TRBV5-1 to TRBJ1-4; D is undetermined. The V end was cut by 4 bases, the J end by 7 bases, with 17 bases between. CDR1 is SGHRS, CDR2 YFSETQ, per germline. The length of the CDR3 is 15 residues.

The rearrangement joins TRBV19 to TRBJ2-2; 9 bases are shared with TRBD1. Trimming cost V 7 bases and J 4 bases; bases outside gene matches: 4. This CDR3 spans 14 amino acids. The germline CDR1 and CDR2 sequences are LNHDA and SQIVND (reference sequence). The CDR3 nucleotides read TGTGCCAGTAAACAGGGGGCGTCCACCGGGGAGCTGTTTTTT. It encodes CASKQGASTGELFF.

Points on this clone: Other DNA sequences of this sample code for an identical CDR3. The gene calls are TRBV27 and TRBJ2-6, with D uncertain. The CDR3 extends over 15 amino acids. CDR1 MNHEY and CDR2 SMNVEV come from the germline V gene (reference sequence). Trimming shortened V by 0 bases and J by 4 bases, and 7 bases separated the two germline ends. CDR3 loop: CASSLSPAGANVLTF. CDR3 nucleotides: TGTGCCAGCAGTTTATCCCCTGCGGGGGCCAACGTCCTGACTTTC.

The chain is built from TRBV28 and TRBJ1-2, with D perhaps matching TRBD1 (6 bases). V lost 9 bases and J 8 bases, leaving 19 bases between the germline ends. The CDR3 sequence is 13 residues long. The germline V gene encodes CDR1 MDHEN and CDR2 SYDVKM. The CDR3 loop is CASNRVRLGGYTF. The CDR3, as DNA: TGTGCCAGTAACAGGGTACGCCTTGGAGGCTACACCTTC.

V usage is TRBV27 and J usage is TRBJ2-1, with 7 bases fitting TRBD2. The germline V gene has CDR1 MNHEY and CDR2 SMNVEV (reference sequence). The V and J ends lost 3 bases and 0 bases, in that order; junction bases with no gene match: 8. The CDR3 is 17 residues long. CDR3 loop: CASSFAAGVSSYNEQFF. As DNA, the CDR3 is TGTGCCAGCAGTTTTGCGGCGGGGGTCAGCTCCTACAATGAGCAGTTCTTC.

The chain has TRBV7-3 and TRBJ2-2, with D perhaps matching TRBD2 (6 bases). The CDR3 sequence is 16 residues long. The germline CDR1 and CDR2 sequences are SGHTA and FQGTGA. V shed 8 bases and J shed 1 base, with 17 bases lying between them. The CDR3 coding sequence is TGTGCCAGCGGCCCCACGGGGACTCAGAACACCGGGGAGCTGTTTTTT. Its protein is CASGPTGTQNTGELFF.

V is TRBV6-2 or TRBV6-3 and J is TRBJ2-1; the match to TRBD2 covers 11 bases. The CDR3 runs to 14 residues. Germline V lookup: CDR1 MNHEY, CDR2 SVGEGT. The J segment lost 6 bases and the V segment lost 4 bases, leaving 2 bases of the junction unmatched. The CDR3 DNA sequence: TGTGCCAGCAGTTCTAGCGGGGGGCCCAATGAGCAGTTCTTC. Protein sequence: CASSSSGGPNEQFF.

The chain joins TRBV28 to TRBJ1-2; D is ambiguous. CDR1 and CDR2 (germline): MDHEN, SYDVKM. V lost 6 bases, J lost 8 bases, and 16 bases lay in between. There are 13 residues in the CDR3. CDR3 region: CASRLSGFGGYTF. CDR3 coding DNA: TGTGCCAGCAGACTTTCGGGTTTCGGCGGCTACACCTTC.

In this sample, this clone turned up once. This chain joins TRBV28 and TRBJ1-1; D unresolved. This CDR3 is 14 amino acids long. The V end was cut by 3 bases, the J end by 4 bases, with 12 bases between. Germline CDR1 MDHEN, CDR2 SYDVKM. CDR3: CASSLGSFSTEAFF. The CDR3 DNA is TGTGCCAGCAGTTTGGGGAGTTTTAGCACTGAAGCTTTCTTT.

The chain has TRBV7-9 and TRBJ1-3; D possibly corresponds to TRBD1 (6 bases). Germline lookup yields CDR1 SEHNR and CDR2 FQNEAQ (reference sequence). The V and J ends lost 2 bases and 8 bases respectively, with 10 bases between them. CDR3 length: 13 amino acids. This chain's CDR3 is CASSLNEGDTIYF. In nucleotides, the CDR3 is TGTGCCAGCAGCTTAAACGAGGGGGACACCATATATTTT.

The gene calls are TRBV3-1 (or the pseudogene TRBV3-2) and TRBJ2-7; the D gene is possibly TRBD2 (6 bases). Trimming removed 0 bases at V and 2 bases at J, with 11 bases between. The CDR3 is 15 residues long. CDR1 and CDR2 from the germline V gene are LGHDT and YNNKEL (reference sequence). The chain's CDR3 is CASSQDCGETYEQYV. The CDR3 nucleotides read TGTGCCAGCAGCCAAGATTGCGGGGAAACCTACGAGCAGTACGTC.

CDR3 protein: CASSVWTTNYGYTF. The CDR3 DNA follows: TGTGCCAGCAGTGTGTGGACTACTAACTATGGCTACACCTTC. V usage is TRBV2 and J usage is TRBJ1-2, with D hard to call. CDR3 length: 14 amino acids. Looked up from germline, CDR1 is SNHLY and CDR2 is FYNNEI. Deletions cut 4 bases from V and 0 bases from J, with 9 bases between. The complete variable domain, with remaining parts taken from reference TRBV2 and TRBJ1-2, reads EPEVTQTPSHQVTQMGQEVILRCVPISNHLYFYWYRQILGQKVEFLVSFYNNEISEKSEIFDDQFSVERPDGSNFTLKIRSTKLEDSAMYFCASSVWTTNYGYTFGSGTRLTVV.

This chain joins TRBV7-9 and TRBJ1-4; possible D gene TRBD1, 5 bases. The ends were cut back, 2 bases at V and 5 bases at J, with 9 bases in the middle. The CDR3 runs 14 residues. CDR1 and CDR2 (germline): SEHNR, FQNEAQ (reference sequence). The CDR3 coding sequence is TGTGCCAGCAGCTTAAGACAGACAAATGAAAAACTGTTTTTT. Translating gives CASSLRQTNEKLFF.

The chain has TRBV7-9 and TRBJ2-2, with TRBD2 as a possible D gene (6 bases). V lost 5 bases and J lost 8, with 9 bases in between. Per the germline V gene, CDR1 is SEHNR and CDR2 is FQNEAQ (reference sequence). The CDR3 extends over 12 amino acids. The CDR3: CASSQTSGELFF. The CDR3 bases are TGTGCCAGCAGCCAGACTAGTGGGGAGCTGTTTTTT.

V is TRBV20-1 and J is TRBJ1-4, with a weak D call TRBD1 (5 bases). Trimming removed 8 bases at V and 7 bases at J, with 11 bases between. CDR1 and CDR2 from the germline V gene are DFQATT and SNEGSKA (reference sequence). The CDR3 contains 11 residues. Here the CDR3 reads CSPRGGEKLFF. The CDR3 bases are TGCAGTCCGAGGGGAGGTGAAAAACTGTTTTTT.

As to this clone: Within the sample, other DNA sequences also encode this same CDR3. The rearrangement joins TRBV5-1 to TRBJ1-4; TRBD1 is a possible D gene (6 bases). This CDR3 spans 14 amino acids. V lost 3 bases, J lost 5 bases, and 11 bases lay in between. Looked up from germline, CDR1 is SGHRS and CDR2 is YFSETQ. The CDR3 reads CASSSGGPNEKLFF. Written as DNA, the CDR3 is TGCGCCAGCAGCTCCGGGGGGCCAAATGAAAAACTGTTTTTT. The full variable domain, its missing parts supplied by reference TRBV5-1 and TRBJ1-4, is KAGVTQTPRYLIKTRGQQVTLSCSPISGHRSVSWYQQTPGQGLQFLFEYFSETQRNKGNFPGRFSGRQFSNSRSEMNVSTLELGDSALYLCASSSGGPNEKLFFGSGTQLSVL.

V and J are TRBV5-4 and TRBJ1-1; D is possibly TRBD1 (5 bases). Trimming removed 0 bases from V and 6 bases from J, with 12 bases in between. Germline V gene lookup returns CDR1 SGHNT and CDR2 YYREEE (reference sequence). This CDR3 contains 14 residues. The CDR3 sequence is CASSLVAAGPEAFF. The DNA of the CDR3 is TGTGCCAGCAGCTTGGTGGCAGCGGGACCTGAAGCTTTCTTT.